This T cell receptor (beta chain) was sequenced during a study of blood T cell repertoires in COVID-19. Whole-study context: COVID-19 samples from acute and convalescent phases originated in the United States, Italy and Spain. The cDNA or gDNA used as material had been derived from T cells, B-cell-depleted T cells, or PBMCs.

Per the germline V gene, CDR1 is DFQATT and CDR2 is SNEGSKA (reference sequence). The CDR3 has 11 residues. Trimming stripped 5 bases from V and 3 bases from J, with 7 bases between. Per the authors' pipeline: Estimation of nucleated cell counts relied on the amplification of reference gene primers. This table comes from immunoSEQ multiplex PCR, and its TCRdb copy is limited to in-frame clones, with some not included. V and J calls and clone size are those listed in that table; D and trimming were worked out from the DNA. The sample shows over 100,000 clones, over 85% of them seen only once. What was sequenced was peripheral blood. This clonotype was sampled from a woman in her 50s with COVID-19, enrolled during active disease. The chain links TRBV20-1 to TRBJ1-1; no clear D. The CDR3 sequence is CSAADYTEAFF. CDR3 DNA: TGCAGTGCTGCGGATTACACTGAAGCTTTCTTT.